One sample yielded the 21 T cell receptor beta chains listed below, sequenced in a study of T-cell reconstitution after alpha-beta-depleted transplantation in children. The TCRbeta library incorporated unique molecular identifiers. TCRdb re-called the PCR reads through MiXCR, storing one row per CDR3 protein. The sample holds some 550,000 distinct CDR3 sequences, under 25% seen once. The input for sequencing was PBMCs, mostly from graft donor cells, taken 360 days after TCRalphabeta/CD19-depleted stem cell transplant. The source is a boy under two years old who had a stem cell transplant for acute myeloid leukemia, so the T cells may come from the graft donor.

This chain uses TRBV3-1 with TRBJ2-1, with 7 positions matching TRBD2. The CDR3 covers 12 residues. Germline V gives CDR1 LGHDT, CDR2 YNNKEL (reference sequence). With 0 bases clipped from V and 15 bases from J, the junction kept 5 bases outside the gene matches. CDR3 protein: CASSQDVGGLFF. CDR3 nucleotide sequence: TGTGCCAGCAGCCAAGACGTGGGGGGGTTGTTCTTC.

The chain uses TRBV11-2 and TRBJ2-3, with TRBD2 as a possible D gene (5 bases). Trimming stripped 4 bases from V and 2 bases from J, with 13 bases between. CDR1 is SGHAT, CDR2 FQNNGV, per germline. This CDR3 has 15 residues. As DNA, the CDR3 is TGTGCCAGCAGCTCTCCGGGGATGAACACAGATACGCAGTATTTT. It codes for CASSSPGMNTDTQYF.

Ten or more counts support this clonotype. The rearrangement uses TRBV3-1 and TRBJ2-2; D is unclear. V was trimmed by 0 bases and J by 3 bases, leaving 11 bases between them. Germline V lookup: CDR1 LGHDT, CDR2 YNNKEL (reference sequence). This CDR3 is built from 16 residues. The CDR3 here is CASSQDRLWDTGELFF. Here the CDR3 DNA reads TGTGCCAGCAGCCAAGATCGGTTGTGGGACACCGGGGAGCTGTTTTTT. The variable domain in full, completed from reference TRBV3-1 and TRBJ2-2, reads DTAVSQTPKYLVTQMGNDKSIKCEQNLGHDTMYWYKQDSKKFLKIMFSYNNKELIINETVPNRFSPKSPDKAHLNLHINSLELGDSAVYFCASSQDRLWDTGELFFGEGSRLTVL.

V usage is TRBV30 and J usage is TRBJ2-7; TRBD2 might be the D (6 bases). Germline CDR1 GTSNPN, CDR2 SVGIG (reference sequence). The CDR3 runs to 12 residues. V shed 3 bases and J shed 2 bases, with 8 bases lying between them. CDR3 sequence: CAWRRDPYEQYF. The CDR3 bases are TGTGCCTGGAGGCGGGACCCCTACGAGCAGTACTTC.

This clonotype was seen only a few times. The chain links TRBV15 to TRBJ1-5; D is unresolved. Germline assignment: CDR1 LNHNV and CDR2 YYDKDF (reference sequence). The CDR3 spans 13 residues. V lost 0 bases and J lost 6, with 6 bases in between. The CDR3 loop is CATSREGLQPQHF. DNA of the CDR3: TGTGCCACCAGCAGAGAAGGGCTTCAGCCCCAGCATTTT.

A note on this clonotype: An end of the junction differs from the germline gene, which may be a read error. The chain carries TRBV5-4 and TRBJ2-3; 12 bases match TRBD2. This CDR3 is built from 14 residues. In germline, CDR1 is SGHNT, CDR2 YYREEE (reference sequence). CDR3 region: CASSLELAGGRSTF. CDR3 bases: TGTGCCAGCAGCTTGGAACTAGCGGGGGGCCGATCCACTTTT.

The sample holds a few counts of this clonotype. The chain is built from TRBV12-3 or TRBV12-4 and TRBJ1-6, with a weak D call TRBD1 (6 bases). The CDR3 loop spans 16 amino acids. V dropped 6 bases and J dropped 1 base, with 13 bases sitting between them. DNA for the CDR3: TGTGCCAGCAGACGAACAGGGTTATCCTATAATTCACCCCTCCACTTT. Its protein is CASRRTGLSYNSPLHF.

CDR3 sequence (DNA): TGTGCCAGCAGCCAAAGGACTAGCGGGGGGCTACCGAAAAACATTCAGTACTTC. This sequence encodes CASSQRTSGGLPKNIQYF. This chain joins TRBV5-6 and TRBJ2-4; 14 nucleotides agree with TRBD2. This CDR3 has 18 residues. Unmatched junction bases numbered 10, after V lost 4 bases and J lost 4 bases. CDR1 is SGHDT, CDR2 YYEEEE, per germline.

In its sample, this clonotype was seen a few times. V is TRBV20-1 and J is TRBJ2-7; TRBD1 agrees at 8 bases. There are 13 residues in the CDR3. Germline V CDR1 and CDR2: DFQATT, SNEGSKA (reference sequence). J gave up 6 bases and V 6 bases, and 10 bases lay outside the gene matches. CDR3 sequence reads: CSARDSTGGEQYF. The CDR3 region has the DNA TGCAGTGCCCGGGACAGCACAGGGGGCGAGCAGTACTTC.

The chain combines TRBV7-9 with TRBJ2-5; possibly TRBD2 for D (5 bases). CDR3 length: 13 amino acids. Germline-derived CDR1 and CDR2 are SEHNR and FQNEAQ (reference sequence). Deletions cut 6 bases from V and 3 bases from J, with 11 bases between. The CDR3 sequence is CASRRLEEETQYF. In nucleotides, the CDR3 is TGTGCCAGCAGGCGGCTGGAGGAAGAGACCCAGTACTTC.

This clonotype has just a few counts. The chain recombines TRBV20-1 with TRBJ1-5; D remains unclear. The CDR3 has 13 residues. Trimming took off 4 bases at V and 3 bases at J, with 10 bases between the two ends. Germline lookup yields CDR1 DFQATT and CDR2 SNEGSKA (reference sequence). This chain's CDR3 is CSAIPSFNQPQHF. CDR3 DNA sequence: TGCAGTGCTATACCCAGCTTCAATCAGCCCCAGCATTTT.

The chain has TRBV3-1 and TRBJ1-6; D is possibly TRBD1 (6 bases). The germline V gene encodes CDR1 LGHDT and CDR2 YNNKEL (reference sequence). The V gene lost 4 bases and the J gene lost 7 bases, with 14 bases spanning the gap. The length of the CDR3 is 15 residues. This chain's CDR3 is CASSPTGTPNSPLHF. The CDR3, as DNA: TGTGCCAGCAGCCCGACCGGGACACCCAATTCACCCCTCCACTTT.

This clonotype was counted a few times. For the CDR3, the DNA is TGTGCCACCAGTGGGGGTATGGGGGGCGCGGCCCACAATGAGCAGTTCTTC. Translating it yields CATSGGMGGAAHNEQFF. The rearrangement uses TRBV24-1 and TRBJ2-1, with D perhaps TRBD1 or TRBD2 (6 bases each). Germline V gene sequence: CDR1 KGHDR, CDR2 SFDVKD. V shed 5 bases and J shed 5 bases, with 21 bases lying between them. The CDR3 runs to 17 residues.

The rearrangement joins TRBV5-5 to TRBJ2-1, with 10 bases aligning to TRBD2. V lost 0 bases and J lost 2; bases outside the gene matches: 2. Germline CDR1 SGHKS, CDR2 YYEKEE (reference sequence). This CDR3 region has 16 residues. The CDR3 spells CASSLASGGAYNEQFF. The CDR3, as DNA: TGTGCCAGCAGCTTGGCTAGCGGGGGCGCCTACAATGAGCAGTTCTTC.

This clonotype was seen more than once but under ten times. The chain links TRBV20-1 to TRBJ2-7; no reliable D call. Germline CDR1 reads DFQATT; CDR2 reads SNEGSKA (reference sequence). V lost 0 bases to trimming and J lost 3 bases, with 12 bases between them. The CDR3 extends over 14 amino acids. The CDR3 reads CSARDLNSHYEQYF. The CDR3 DNA sequence: TGCAGTGCTAGAGATCTCAACAGCCACTACGAGCAGTACTTC.

The genes are TRBV4-1 and TRBJ1-2; 8 bases fit TRBD1. Germline values: CDR1 MGHRA, CDR2 YSYEKL. CDR3 length: 19 amino acids. Unmatched junction bases numbered 16, after V lost 0 bases and J lost 4 bases. The CDR3 loop reads CASSQDRLGQGAFGYGYTF. The CDR3 bases are TGCGCCAGCAGCCAAGATCGGCTGGGGCAGGGGGCATTTGGCTATGGCTACACCTTC.

This clonotype appeared many times. The chain carries TRBV5-1 and TRBJ2-7; D is perhaps TRBD1 or TRBD2 (5 bases each). Trimming removed 1 base from V and 2 bases from J, with 13 bases in between. The V gene's germline CDR1 is SGHRS and CDR2 YFSETQ. The CDR3 is 15 residues long. The CDR3 protein is CASSLWGTRAYEQYF. The CDR3, as DNA: TGCGCCAGCAGCTTGTGGGGGACGAGGGCCTACGAGCAGTACTTC.

The rearrangement uses TRBV29-1 and TRBJ2-2, with TRBD2 as a possible D gene (5 bases). The V gene lost 6 bases and the J gene lost 0 bases, with 8 bases spanning the gap. Per the germline V gene, CDR1 is SQVTM and CDR2 is ANQGSEA. This CDR3 spans 13 amino acids. The CDR3 DNA follows: TGCAGCGTCCGGGGATCGAACACCGGGGAGCTGTTTTTT. It codes for CSVRGSNTGELFF.

The rearrangement links TRBV6-4 to TRBJ2-1; TRBD2 is a possible D gene (7 bases). Trimming took off 5 bases at V and 2 bases at J, with 13 bases between the two ends. This CDR3 region has 15 residues. Germline assignment: CDR1 MRHNA and CDR2 SNTAGT. The DNA of the CDR3 is TGTGCCAGCAGTCCGGGGGGCAGCGCCTACAATGAGCAGTTCTTC. The encoded protein is CASSPGGSAYNEQFF.

V is TRBV13 and J is TRBJ2-1, with 9 nucleotides matching TRBD2. Looked up from germline, CDR1 is PRHDT and CDR2 is FYEKMQ (reference sequence). This CDR3 contains 16 residues. Trimming removed 1 base from V and 5 bases from J; junction bases left unmatched: 6. The CDR3 nucleotides read TGTGCCAGCAGCTTAGAACCCAGACTAGCGGACAATGAGCAGTTCTTC. This codes for CASSLEPRLADNEQFF.

This chain links TRBV6-1 with TRBJ1-5; D is uncertain. The CDR3 length is 15 residues. Trimming stripped 2 bases from V and 4 bases from J, with 12 bases between. Germline V gene sequence: CDR1 MNHNS, CDR2 SASEGT. CDR3 sequence (DNA): TGTGCCAGCAGTGAATGGAGGCGCGGGAATCAGCCCCAGCATTTT. Residues: CASSEWRRGNQPQHF.